This T cell receptor (beta chain) came from a study of long-term antiretroviral therapy in people with HIV. Researchers ran immunoSEQ v3.0 at survey level. The method was immunoSEQ multiplex PCR; TCRdb's version includes in-frame clones alone and lacks a portion of them. The table records approximately 7,000 clones, 75% to 90% of them present only once. This CDR3 spans 14 amino acids. The germline gives CDR1 MNHEY, CDR2 SVGAGI. The V and J ends lost 2 bases and 8 bases respectively, with 15 bases between them. The sequence was collected from a woman in her forties or fifties with HIV. The source was unsorted PBMCs, collected 3.7 years after starting antiretroviral therapy. V is TRBV6-5 and J is TRBJ1-2; D gene uncertain. CDR3 protein: CASSYRRTLGGYTF. Here the CDR3 DNA reads TGTGCCAGCAGTTACCGGCGGACCCTCGGGGGCTACACCTTC.